This T cell receptor beta chain comes out of a study of blood T cell repertoires in COVID-19. Study as a whole: Donors in the United States, Italy and Spain gave samples during acute or convalescent COVID-19. PBMCs, B-cell-depleted T cells, or T cells provided the cDNA or gDNA that made up the material.

The length of the CDR3 is 14 residues. The J segment lost 1 base and the V segment lost 4 bases, leaving 2 bases of the junction unmatched. Germline V lookup: CDR1 SGDLS, CDR2 YYNGEE. In the authors' methods: Quantification of nucleated cells was approximated via reference gene primer amplification. TCRdb keeps only in-frame clones here, not all; method: immunoSEQ multiplex PCR. The DNA gave D and trimming, while V, J and clone size come from that table. In the table there are approximately 120,000 clones, about 83% of which are singletons. The sequenced material came from peripheral blood. The receptor was derived from a human donor in a cohort sampled during active COVID-19. The chain is built from TRBV9 and TRBJ2-1, with 7 bases identical to TRBD2. CDR3 amino acids: CASSPAGSYNEQFF. CDR3 sequence (DNA): TGTGCCAGCAGCCCAGCGGGGTCCTACAATGAGCAGTTCTTC.